The subject of this entry is one T cell receptor (beta chain). This sample stems from a study of T cells after yellow fever vaccination. This CDR3 has 13 amino acids. V lost 6 bases and J 7 bases, leaving 15 bases between the germline ends. Germline assignment: CDR1 SNHLY and CDR2 FYNNEI. TCRdb re-analysed the 5' RACE reads in MiXCR, keeping a single row per CDR3 protein. The sample consists of roughly 500,000 distinct CDR3 sequences, approximately 21% of them appearing once. The chain uses TRBV2 and TRBJ1-2; a possible D gene is TRBD1 (5 bases). This clonotype originated in a young man who received the YFV17D yellow fever vaccine. The input for sequencing was PBMCs, taken 15 days after the yellow fever booster vaccination. CDR3 loop: CASRGDSFAGYTF. CDR3 DNA sequence: TGTGCCAGCAGGGGGGACTCCTTTGCTGGCTACACCTTC. The whole variable domain, filled in from reference TRBV2 and TRBJ1-2, reads EPEVTQTPSHQVTQMGQEVILRCVPISNHLYFYWYRQILGQKVEFLVSFYNNEISEKSEIFDDQFSVERPDGSNFTLKIRSTKLEDSAMYFCASRGDSFAGYTFGSGTRLTVV.